Listed below are T cell receptor beta chains from one sample, sequenced in a study of blood T cell repertoires in COVID-19. Generated by immunoSEQ multiplex PCR, the TCRdb table keeps only in-frame clones and is missing some. In the table there are a few hundred thousand clones, 88% of which are singletons. The specimen sequenced was peripheral blood. The receptors stem from a woman aged 25 to 45 with COVID-19, enrolled during active disease. The CDR3 runs from the conserved cysteine through the conserved F or W. D genes are given only for firm matches. Clone size, where shown, is once, few, many, or a class for clones that have expanded.

>TRBD1|TRBV2|NA|TRBJ2-5
TGTGCCAGTTCGTCGGGACAGGGTCATGCAGAGACCCAGTACTTC
CASSSGQGHAETQYF
>TRBD1|TRBV6-1|NA|TRBJ1-6
TGTGCCAGCAGTGAAAGGCAGGGGGCAACATATTCACCCCTCCACTTT
CASSERQGATYSPLHF
>NA|TRBV19|few|TRBJ2-1
TGTGCCAGTAAGCTTCGTGAACTCAACAATGAGCAGTTCTTC
CASKLRELNNEQFF
>NA|TRBV6-5|NA|TRBJ1-2
TGTGCCAGCACCACGACACGGGGCTATGGCTACACCTTC
CASTTTRGYGYTF
>NA|TRBV7-2|NA|TRBJ2-3
TGTGCCAGCAGCTGGAGGGGGCCGACAGGATTTAGCACAGATACGCAGTATTTT
CASSWRGPTGFSTDTQYF
>NA|TRBV10-3|NA|TRBJ2-5
TGTGCCATCAGTGACCTCAAACAGGGAAGGCAAGAGACCCAGTACTTC
CAISDLKQGRQETQYF
>TRBD1|TRBV7-9|NA|TRBJ1-2
TGTGCCAGCAGCTTAGGCCCAGGGGGTATTCATGGCTACACCTTC
CASSLGPGGIHGYTF
>NA|TRBV11-3|NA|TRBJ1-3
TGTGCCAGCAGCCCGGGGTTTGACTCTGGAAACACCATATATTTT
CASSPGFDSGNTIYF
>NA|TRBV5-1|NA|TRBJ2-1
TGCGCCAGCACCGACAGAGTCTCCTACAATGAGCAGTTCTTC
CASTDRVSYNEQFF
>NA|TRBV27|once|TRBJ2-5
TGTGCCAGCGGGGGGGCGGAGACCCAGTACTTC
CASGGAETQYF